This T cell receptor (beta chain) is from a study of Graves' ophthalmopathy and Graves' hyperthyroidism. Broader study findings: Ophthalmopathy versus stable hyperthyroidism: 13-signature model gave just under 90% sensitivity, 70% to 83% specificity.

RNA transcripts served as template for amplifying TCR beta CDR3 sequences. Second-round multiplex PCR followed a first-round RT-PCR using HTBI primers. TCRdb passed the multiplex PCR reads through MiXCR, listing each CDR3 protein once. The sample contains over 500,000 distinct CDR3 sequences, approximately 22% of which appear only once. At least ten counts were recorded for this clonotype. Its target is unknown. Stable hyperthyroidism denotes an absence of ophthalmopathy throughout 18 months of follow-up. J lost 0 bases, V lost 6 bases, and 4 bases had no gene match. This CDR3 contains 17 residues. V is TRBV12-3 or TRBV12-4 and J is TRBJ2-2, with 13 bases that match TRBD2. The sequence was collected from a woman between 18 and 29 years old with stable Graves' hyperthyroidism. Some clones in this sample may be carry-over from other donors' samples. What was sequenced was peripheral blood. The CDR3 sequence: CASSTTSGGANTGELFF. The CDR3 region has the DNA TGTGCCAGCAGCACCACTAGCGGGGGGGCGAACACCGGGGAGCTGTTTTTT.